This TCR beta chain was retrieved from a study of OX40 agonist ivuxolimab in advanced cancers. CDR3 length: 17 amino acids. Germline V gene data show CDR1 as SGDLS and CDR2 as YYNGEE. V dropped 0 bases and J dropped 8; count of bases not matched to a gene: 16. Assay used: immunoSEQ multiplex PCR; TCRdb lists only in-frame clones, some missing. Among roughly 61,000 clones, 70% to 90% were seen once, and the ten largest hold less than 0.45%. The receptor was derived from an adult with an advanced solid tumor such as melanoma, head and neck, liver or kidney cancer. The chain couples TRBV9 to TRBJ1-2, with 7 nucleotides matching TRBD1. Sequencing was performed on CD4+ or CD8+ T cells sorted from blood, taken in a trial of the OX40 agonist ivuxolimab. The CDR3 sequence: CASSVDVRQGVAGGYTF. CDR3 nucleotides: TGTGCCAGCAGCGTAGACGTGAGACAGGGCGTCGCGGGGGGCTACACCTTC.